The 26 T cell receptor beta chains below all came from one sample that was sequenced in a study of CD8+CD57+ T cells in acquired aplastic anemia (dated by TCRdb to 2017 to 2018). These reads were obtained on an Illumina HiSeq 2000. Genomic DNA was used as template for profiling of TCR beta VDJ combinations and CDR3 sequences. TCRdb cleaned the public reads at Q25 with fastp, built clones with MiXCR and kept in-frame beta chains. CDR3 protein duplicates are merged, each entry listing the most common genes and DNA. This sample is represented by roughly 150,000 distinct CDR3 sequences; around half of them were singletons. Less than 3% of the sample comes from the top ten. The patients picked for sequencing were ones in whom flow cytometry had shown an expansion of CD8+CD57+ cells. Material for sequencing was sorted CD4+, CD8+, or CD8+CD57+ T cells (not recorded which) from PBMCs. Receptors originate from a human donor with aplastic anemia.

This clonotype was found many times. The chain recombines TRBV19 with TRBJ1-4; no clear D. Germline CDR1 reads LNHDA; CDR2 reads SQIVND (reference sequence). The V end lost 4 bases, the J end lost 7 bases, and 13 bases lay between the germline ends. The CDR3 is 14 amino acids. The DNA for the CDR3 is TGTGCCAGTAGTACCCTTAGACCGGCTGAAAAACTGTTTTTT. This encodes CASSTLRPAEKLFF. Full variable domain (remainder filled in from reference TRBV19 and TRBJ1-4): DGGITQSPKYLFRKEGQNVTLSCEQNLNHDAMYWYRQDPGQGLRLIYYSQIVNDFQKGDIAEGYSVSREKKESFPLTVTSAQKNPTAFYLCASSTLRPAEKLFFGSGTQLSVL.

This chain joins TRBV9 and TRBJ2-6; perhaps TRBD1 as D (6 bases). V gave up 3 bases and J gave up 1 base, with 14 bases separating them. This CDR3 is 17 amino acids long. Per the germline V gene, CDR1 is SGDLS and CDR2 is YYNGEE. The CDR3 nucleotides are TGTGCCAGCAGCGCCTACAGGGAAAGGTCTGGGGCCAACGTCCTGACTTTC. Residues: CASSAYRERSGANVLTF.

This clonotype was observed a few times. The CDR3 bases are TGCGCCAGCAGTCTCCCCAGGAACACTGAAGCTTTCTTT. This sequence encodes CASSLPRNTEAFF. This rearrangement joins TRBV10-2 to TRBJ1-1; D is undetermined. Trimming stripped 5 bases from V and 1 base from J, with 8 bases between. Germline lookup yields CDR1 WSHSY and CDR2 SAAADI. This CDR3 spans 13 amino acids.

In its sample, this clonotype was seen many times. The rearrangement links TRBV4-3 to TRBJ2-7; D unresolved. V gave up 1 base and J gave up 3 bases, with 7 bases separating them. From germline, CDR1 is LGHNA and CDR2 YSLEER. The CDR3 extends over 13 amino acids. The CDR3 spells CASSQVRSYEQYF. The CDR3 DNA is TGCGCCAGCAGCCAAGTCCGGAGCTACGAGCAGTACTTC.

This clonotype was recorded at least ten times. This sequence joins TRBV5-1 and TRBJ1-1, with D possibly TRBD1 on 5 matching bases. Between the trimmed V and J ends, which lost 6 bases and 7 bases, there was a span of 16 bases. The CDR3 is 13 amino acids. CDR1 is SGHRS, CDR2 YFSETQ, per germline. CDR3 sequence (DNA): TGCGCCAGCAAAGCAGGGCCCCCTTATGAAGCTTTCTTT. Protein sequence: CASKAGPPYEAFF.

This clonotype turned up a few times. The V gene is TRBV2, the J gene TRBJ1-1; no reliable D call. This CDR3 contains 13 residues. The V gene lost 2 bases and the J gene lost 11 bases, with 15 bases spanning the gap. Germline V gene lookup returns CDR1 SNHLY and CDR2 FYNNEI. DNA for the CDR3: TGTGCCAGCAGTGAATATGGTTATTTAGTGGCTTTCTTT. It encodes CASSEYGYLVAFF.

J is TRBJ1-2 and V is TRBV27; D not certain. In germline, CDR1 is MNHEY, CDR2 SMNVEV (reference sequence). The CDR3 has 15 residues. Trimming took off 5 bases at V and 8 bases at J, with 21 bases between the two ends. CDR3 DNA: TGTGCCAGCAGTCATCGGACTCCTATTAAAGAGGGCTACACCTTC. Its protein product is CASSHRTPIKEGYTF.

The CDR3 DNA sequence: TGTGCCAGCAGCTGGGTTACAGGGATTGAGACCCAGTACTTC. It yields the protein CASSWVTGIETQYF. The rearrangement uses TRBV5-4 and TRBJ2-5; D might be TRBD1 (6 bases). CDR1 and CDR2 (germline): SGHNT, YYREEE (reference sequence). Trimming took 3 bases from V and 5 from J, leaving 14 bases between them. The CDR3 consists of 14 residues.

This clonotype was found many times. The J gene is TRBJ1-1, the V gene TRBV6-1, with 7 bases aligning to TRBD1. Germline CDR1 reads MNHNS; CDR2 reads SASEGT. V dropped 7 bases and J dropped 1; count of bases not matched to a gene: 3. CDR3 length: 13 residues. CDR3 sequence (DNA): TGTGCCAGCAAGGGGACAGAGAACACTGAAGCTTTCTTT. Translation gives CASKGTENTEAFF.

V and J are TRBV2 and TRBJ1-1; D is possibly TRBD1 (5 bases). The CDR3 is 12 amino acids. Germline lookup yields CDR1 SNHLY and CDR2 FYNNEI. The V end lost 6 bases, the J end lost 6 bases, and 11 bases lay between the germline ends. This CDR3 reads CASRVDNPEAFF. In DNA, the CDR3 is TGTGCCAGCAGAGTGGACAACCCTGAAGCTTTCTTT.

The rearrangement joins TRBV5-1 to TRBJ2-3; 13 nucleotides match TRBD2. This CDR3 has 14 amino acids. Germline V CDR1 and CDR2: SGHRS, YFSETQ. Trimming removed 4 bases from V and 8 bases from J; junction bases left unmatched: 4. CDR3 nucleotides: TGCGCCAGCAGCCCAGGGACTAGCGGGGTTACGCAGTATTTT. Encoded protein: CASSPGTSGVTQYF. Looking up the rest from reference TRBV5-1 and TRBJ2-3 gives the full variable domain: KAGVTQTPRYLIKTRGQQVTLSCSPISGHRSVSWYQQTPGQGLQFLFEYFSETQRNKGNFPGRFSGRQFSNSRSEMNVSTLELGDSALYLCASSPGTSGVTQYFGPGTRLTVL.

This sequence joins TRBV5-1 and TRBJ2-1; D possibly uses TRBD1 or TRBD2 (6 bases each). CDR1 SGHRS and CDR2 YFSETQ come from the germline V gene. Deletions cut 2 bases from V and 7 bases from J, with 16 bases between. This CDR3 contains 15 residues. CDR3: CASSFSQGGENEQFF. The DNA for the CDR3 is TGCGCCAGCAGCTTCTCACAGGGAGGTGAGAATGAGCAGTTCTTC.

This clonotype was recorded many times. CDR3 nucleotide sequence: TGTGCCAGCAGCCGTCGGGACCTCTCCTACGAGCAGTACTTC. Protein: CASSRRDLSYEQYF. The chain recombines TRBV6-1 with TRBJ2-7; D may be TRBD1 or TRBD2 (5 bases each). Trimming pared 6 bases from V and 0 bases from J, leaving 12 bases between. Germline CDR1 MNHNS, CDR2 SASEGT. CDR3 length equals 14 residues.

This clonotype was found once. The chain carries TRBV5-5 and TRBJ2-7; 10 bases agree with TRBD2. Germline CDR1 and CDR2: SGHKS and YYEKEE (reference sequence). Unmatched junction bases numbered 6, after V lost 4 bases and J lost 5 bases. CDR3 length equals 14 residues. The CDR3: CASSARLAGDEQYF. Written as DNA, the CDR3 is TGTGCCAGCAGCGCCCGGCTAGCGGGGGACGAGCAGTACTTC.

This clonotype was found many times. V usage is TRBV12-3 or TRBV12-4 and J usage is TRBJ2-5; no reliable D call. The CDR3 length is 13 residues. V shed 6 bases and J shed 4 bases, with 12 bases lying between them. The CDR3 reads CASSLQYGETQYF. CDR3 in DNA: TGTGCCAGCAGCCTCCAATACGGAGAGACCCAGTACTTC.

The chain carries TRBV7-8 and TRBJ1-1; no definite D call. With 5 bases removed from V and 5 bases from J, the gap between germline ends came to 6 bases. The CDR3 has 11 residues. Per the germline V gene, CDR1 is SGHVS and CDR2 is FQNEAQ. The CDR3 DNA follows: TGTGCCAGCAGCACTTATACTGAAGCTTTCTTT. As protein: CASSTYTEAFF.

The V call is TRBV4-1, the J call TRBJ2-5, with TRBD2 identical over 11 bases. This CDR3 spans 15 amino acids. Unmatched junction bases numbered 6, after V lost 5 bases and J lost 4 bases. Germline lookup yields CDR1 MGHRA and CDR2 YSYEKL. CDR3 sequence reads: CASSFGSGGAETQYF. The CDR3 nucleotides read TGCGCCAGCAGCTTCGGTAGCGGGGGGGCAGAGACCCAGTACTTC.

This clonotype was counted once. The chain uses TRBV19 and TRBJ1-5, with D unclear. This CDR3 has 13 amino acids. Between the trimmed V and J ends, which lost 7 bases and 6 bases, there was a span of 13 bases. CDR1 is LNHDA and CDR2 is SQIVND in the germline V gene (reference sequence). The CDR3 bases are TGTGCCAGTAAGTTTCGTGGGTCTCAGCCCCAGCATTTT. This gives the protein CASKFRGSQPQHF.

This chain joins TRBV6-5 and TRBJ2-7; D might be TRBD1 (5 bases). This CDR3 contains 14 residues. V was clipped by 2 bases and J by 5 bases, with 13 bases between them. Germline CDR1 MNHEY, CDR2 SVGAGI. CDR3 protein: CASSYDSSLDEQYF. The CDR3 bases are TGTGCCAGCAGTTACGACAGTTCCCTGGACGAGCAGTACTTC.

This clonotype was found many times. DNA for the CDR3: TGTGCCAGCGTTAATGGGGTTGACTACGAGCAGTACTTC. Amino acids: CASVNGVDYEQYF. V and J are TRBV28 and TRBJ2-7; D call uncertain. The CDR3 length is 13 residues. Germline-derived CDR1 and CDR2 are MDHEN and SYDVKM. Trimming stripped 8 bases from V and 3 bases from J, with 14 bases between. The variable domain in full, completed from reference TRBV28 and TRBJ2-7, reads DVKVTQSSRYLVKRTGEKVFLECVQDMDHENMFWYRQDPGLGLRLIYFSYDVKMKEKGDIPEGYSVSREKKERFSLILESASTNQTSMYLCASVNGVDYEQYFGPGTRLTVT.

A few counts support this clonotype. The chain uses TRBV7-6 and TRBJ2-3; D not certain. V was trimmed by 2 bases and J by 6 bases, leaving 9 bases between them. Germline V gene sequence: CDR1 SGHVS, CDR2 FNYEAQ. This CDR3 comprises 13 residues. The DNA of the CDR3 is TGTGCCAGCAGCTTAACAAGATTTGATACGCAGTATTTT. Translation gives CASSLTRFDTQYF. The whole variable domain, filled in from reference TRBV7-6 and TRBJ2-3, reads GAGVSQSPRYKVTKRGQDVALRCDPISGHVSLYWYRQALGQGPEFLTYFNYEAQQDKSGLPNDRFSAERPEGSISTLTIQRTEQRDSAMYRCASSLTRFDTQYFGPGTRLTVL.

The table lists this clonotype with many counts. The CDR3 DNA is TGTGCCAGTAGTCTTCCACAGGGACCCTCTGGGAGCTACACCTTC. Translated, it gives CASSLPQGPSGSYTF. This chain connects TRBV19 to TRBJ1-2; TRBD1 is a possible D gene (6 bases). Germline CDR1 is LNHDA and CDR2 is SQIVND (reference sequence). The CDR3 contains 15 residues. V was pared by 5 bases and J by 9 bases, with 22 bases between.

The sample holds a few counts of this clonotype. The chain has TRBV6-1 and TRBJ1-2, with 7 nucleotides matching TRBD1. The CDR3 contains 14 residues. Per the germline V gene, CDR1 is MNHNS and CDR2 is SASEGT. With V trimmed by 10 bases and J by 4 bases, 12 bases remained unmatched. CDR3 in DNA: TGTGCCACTCGGGTAGGGGGCGCGTTCTATGGCTACACCTTC. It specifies CATRVGGAFYGYTF.

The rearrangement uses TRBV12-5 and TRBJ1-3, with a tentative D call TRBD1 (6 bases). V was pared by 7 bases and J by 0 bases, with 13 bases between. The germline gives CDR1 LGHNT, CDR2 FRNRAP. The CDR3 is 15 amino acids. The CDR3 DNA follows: TGTGCTAGTGCCCGGGACATCCGCTCTGGAAACACCATATATTTT. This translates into CASARDIRSGNTIYF.

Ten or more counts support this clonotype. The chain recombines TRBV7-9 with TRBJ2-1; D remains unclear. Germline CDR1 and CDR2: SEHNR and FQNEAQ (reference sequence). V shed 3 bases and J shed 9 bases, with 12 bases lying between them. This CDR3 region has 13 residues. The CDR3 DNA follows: TGTGCCAGCAGCTTTACGTTCTCGAGTGAGCAGTTCTTC. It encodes CASSFTFSSEQFF.

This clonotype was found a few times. CDR3 protein: CASSFGPGKATEAFF. The CDR3, as DNA: TGTGCCAGCAGTTTTGGCCCGGGAAAAGCCACTGAAGCTTTCTTT. J is TRBJ1-1 and V is TRBV6-5; D unclear. The CDR3 covers 15 residues. Deletions cut 4 bases from V and 4 bases from J, with 16 bases between. Germline CDR1 is MNHEY and CDR2 is SVGAGI.